This TCR beta chain is drawn from a study of T cells in Graves' hyperthyroidism and ophthalmopathy. About the study: At initial diagnosis, before any treatment had begun, peripheral blood was obtained.

Newly diagnosed hyperthyroidism patients aged 18 to 65 years had disease lasting under 2 months. Fresh 10 ml peripheral blood yielded PBMCs. Amplification of TCR beta CDR3 regions was performed using RNA transcripts as template. The HTBI primer set served for first-round RT-PCR of the TCR CDR3. TCRdb passed the multiplex PCR reads through MiXCR, listing each CDR3 protein once. This sample has some 560,000 distinct CDR3 sequences, with 15% to 19% found just once. This CDR3 spans 16 amino acids. V dropped 2 bases and J dropped 0 bases, with 11 bases sitting between them. Germline CDR1 and CDR2: WNHNN and SYGVQD (reference sequence).

The chain combines TRBV10-1 with TRBJ2-4; D possibly corresponds to TRBD1 (5 bases). The sequence came from a woman aged 25-40 years with Graves' hyperthyroidism. Sequencing input: blood. The CDR3: CASSEAQGRAKNIQYF. CDR3 nucleotides: TGCGCCAGCAGTGAGGCCCAGGGAAGAGCCAAAAACATTCAGTACTTC.